This T cell receptor (beta chain) was sequenced during a study of blood T cell repertoires in COVID-19. Study in general: Specimens from acute and convalescent COVID-19 originated in the United States, Italy and Spain. In each case, the material was cDNA or gDNA derived from T cells, B-cell-depleted T cells, or PBMCs.

How the authors handled the data: Amplifying reference gene primers gave estimates of nucleated cell counts. Libraries were prepared by immunoSEQ multiplex PCR; TCRdb keeps only in-frame clonotypes and omits some of them. V, J and clone size reflect that table, while D and trimming were determined from the DNA. The sample consists of approximately 50,000 clones, 89% of them appearing once. The sequence came from a human donor in a cohort sampled during active COVID-19. Material: peripheral blood.

CDR3 sequence reads: CASSLSGGGYTF. The CDR3 nucleotides read TGTGCCAGCAGCTTATCCGGGGGTGGCTACACCTTC. The rearrangement uses TRBV7-9 and TRBJ1-2; a weak D match, TRBD1 (5 bases). The CDR3 runs 12 residues. Trimming took 2 bases from V and 7 from J, leaving 8 bases between them. CDR1 is SEHNR and CDR2 is FQNEAQ in the germline V gene (reference sequence).